This is a list of T cell receptor beta chains from one sample in a study of blood T cell repertoires in COVID-19. Repertoires were generated with immunoSEQ multiplex PCR, while TCRdb's copy carries only in-frame clones and drops some. The table lists approximately 400,000 clones, roughly nine tenths of them singletons, with over 0.7% in the top ten. Material: PBMCs or T cells enriched from blood (not recorded which). Source of these receptors: a woman between 40 and 55 years old who had been exposed to COVID-19. Both conserved end residues are part of each CDR3. A D gene is named only where the DNA matches it firmly. Where a row states a size, it is once, few, many or the class of an expanded clone; other rows omit it.

V	size	J	D	DNA	CDR3
TRBV7-3	once	TRBJ2-3	TRBD1	TGTGCCAGCAGCCTACGGACAGGGTACCAAACCCAGTATTTT	CASSLRTGYQTQYF
TRBV10-3	-	TRBJ1-2	-	TGTGCCATCAGTGAGTCGTCACTAGACCGCTACACCTTC	CAISESSLDRYTF
TRBV7-3	-	TRBJ2-3	-	TGTGCCAGCAGCCTCCGGGGAGCGGGCACAGATACGCAGTATTTT	CASSLRGAGTDTQYF
TRBV7-2	-	TRBJ2-2	-	TGTGCCAGCAGCTTAGCCCCGGGACTGAACACCGGGGAGCTGTTTTTT	CASSLAPGLNTGELFF
TRBV29-1	once	TRBJ2-1	TRBD2	TGCAGCGTCCGACTAGCGGAGCCGAGCTCCTACAATGAGCAGTTCTTC	CSVRLAEPSSYNEQFF
TRBV7-8	-	TRBJ1-3	TRBD1	TGTGCCAGCAGCGCCTCGGGACAGGCAGCCTCTGGAAACACCATATATTTT	CASSASGQAASGNTIYF
TRBV9	-	TRBJ2-3	-	TGTGCCAGCAGCCCCGAACGTAGGGGAGGAGTTACGCAGTATTTT	CASSPERRGGVTQYF
TRBV5-1	-	TRBJ2-7	TRBD2	TGCGCCACACTAGCGGGAGGACCTATGGCCTACGAGCAGTACTTC	CATLAGGPMAYEQYF
TRBV19	-	TRBJ2-3	TRBD1	TGTGCCAGTAGTAGTCAGAGGGGGCCCACAGATACGCAGTATTTT	CASSSQRGPTDTQYF
TRBV15	-	TRBJ2-5	TRBD2	TGTGCCACCAGCAGGAGACTAGCCCCGCAAGAGACCCAGTACTTC	CATSRRLAPQETQYF
TRBV24-1	-	TRBJ2-3	-	TGTGCCACCAGTGATTGGGGGGGCACAGATACGCAGTATTTT	CATSDWGGTDTQYF
TRBV4-1	-	TRBJ2-7	TRBD2	TGCGCCAGCAGCCAGGTACTAGCGGGAGACTACGAGCAGTACTTC	CASSQVLAGDYEQYF
TRBV24-1	-	TRBJ2-5	TRBD1	TGTGCCACCAGTGAACGACAGGGATCATTGGATCAGACCCAGTACTTC	CATSERQGSLDQTQYF
TRBV24-1	once	TRBJ2-3	TRBD2	TGTGCCACCAGTGATTACCAGACTAGCGGGAGCGTCGATACGCAGTATTTT	CATSDYQTSGSVDTQYF
TRBV7-2	-	TRBJ1-2	TRBD1	TGTGCCAGCAGCCATGGACAGGTGGGGCAAAGCTACACCTTC	CASSHGQVGQSYTF
TRBV15	-	TRBJ2-7	-	TGTGCCACCAGCACCCGACCCGGGGTACTCTACGAGCAGTACTTC	CATSTRPGVLYEQYF